Listed below are T cell receptor beta chains from one sample, sequenced in a study of shared clonotypes between healthy human individuals. The method was immunoSEQ multiplex PCR; TCRdb's version includes in-frame clones alone and lacks a portion of them. The sample records hundreds of thousands of clones, about 91% being singletons. Specimen: naive CD8+ T cells sorted from blood. The receptors were gathered from a man aged 30 to 45 in good health. Each CDR3 is given with its conserved first and last residue. The D gene is left open where the match is weak.

TRBJ2-3 TRBV13 TRBD2 TGTGCCAGCAGCTCAACCCCCCCTAGCGGGAGAACAGATACGCAGTATTTT CASSSTPPSGRTDTQYF
TRBJ2-3 TRBV7-9 TRBD2 TGTGCCAGCAGCTCGACTAGCGGGAGGGTTGATACGCAGTATTTT CASSSTSGRVDTQYF
TRBJ2-1 TRBV9 TRBD2 TGTGCCAGCAGCGTAGCAGGGACTAGCGAAGACGTCAATGAGCAGTTCTTC CASSVAGTSEDVNEQFF
TRBJ1-4 TRBV5-6 . TGTGCCAGCAGCTGGGGTGGCGGGGGAGAGGAAAAACTGTTTTTT CASSWGGGGEEKLFF
TRBJ2-7 TRBV12-5 TRBD2 TGTGCTAGTGGTTTGGTCCCTTTAGCGGGAGCGCCCTCCTACGAGCAGTACTTC CASGLVPLAGAPSYEQYF
TRBJ2-5 TRBV27 . TGTGCCAGCAGTTCAATTCCGGGACGGGCTCGCTCTTCTCCCGCCTATCAAGAGACCCAGTACTTC CASSSIPGRARSSPAYQETQYF
TRBJ2-7 TRBV11-2 TRBD2 TGTGCCAGCAGCTCTTCCCCGGGACTAGCAGAATACGAGCAGTACTTC CASSSSPGLAEYEQYF
TRBJ2-7 TRBV28 TRBD1 TGTGCCAGCAGTCACAGGGGTAGCTACGAGCAGTACTTC CASSHRGSYEQYF
TRBJ2-6 TRBV7-6 TRBD2 TGTGCCAGCAGCTTAGGGTATTGGGGCGGGAGAGGGGCCTCTGGGGCCAACGTCCTGACTTTC CASSLGYWGGRGASGANVLTF
TRBJ2-2 TRBV7-9 . TGTGCCAGCAGCTTACCAGGGCTAACGAACACCGGGGAGCTGTTTTTT CASSLPGLTNTGELFF
TRBJ2-7 TRBV29-1 . TGCAGCGCCACAGGGACACTGGAATCCTACGAGCAGTACTTC CSATGTLESYEQYF
TRBJ2-3 TRBV2 . TGTGCCAGCACTACTTGGGGGGACATGACAGATACGCAGTATTTT CASTTWGDMTDTQYF
TRBJ2-3 TRBV18 . TGTGCCAGCTCCCCTACCAACGTGGTAACGAGCACAGATACGCAGTATTTT CASSPTNVVTSTDTQYF
TRBJ2-5 TRBV7-9 . TGTGCCAGCAGCTCGAATTCACCGACCCAGTACTTC CASSSNSPTQYF
TRBJ2-7 TRBV7-9 . TGTGCCAGCAGCTCCGGGACGGATGCCTACGAGCAGTACTTC CASSSGTDAYEQYF
TRBJ2-1 TRBV28 . TGTGCCAGCAGTTTGGGGTTATTCTTGGGGCCGGGCTCCTACAATGAGCAGTTCTTC CASSLGLFLGPGSYNEQFF
TRBJ1-4 TRBV5-6 . TGTGCCAGCAGCCAGGGATCAACTAATGAAAAACTGTTTTTT CASSQGSTNEKLFF
TRBJ2-7 TRBV6-6 . TGTGCCAGCAGTTACTCGCTTTCCGAGCAGTACTTC CASSYSLSEQYF
TRBJ2-7 TRBV28 . TGTGCCAGCAGCGTTTTGGGAGAGTACGAGCAGTACTTC CASSVLGEYEQYF